This T cell receptor (beta chain) was documented in a study of T cells after yellow fever vaccination. Researchers made TCR cDNA using 5'RACE template switching, and this step added a universal primer site and UMIs. TCRdb reanalysed the 5' RACE reads using MiXCR and keeps one entry per CDR3 protein. In the table there are about 160,000 distinct CDR3 sequences, around 7.3% of which are singletons. Study-level points and caveats: In post-booster samples, most primary-vaccination clones reappeared (approximately 95% CD4, 88% CD8).

This clonotype was detected ten times or more. The target antigen is unknown. This CDR3 is 14 amino acids long. Per germline, CDR1 MNHEY and CDR2 SVGEGT. V was clipped by 6 bases and J by 0 bases; unmatched bases: 3. The clonotype comes from a young man who received the YFV17D yellow fever vaccine. Sample: CD4+ T cells sorted from PBMCs, taken about 5 days after the first yellow fever vaccination. The rearrangement joins TRBV6-2 or TRBV6-3 to TRBJ2-3; the match to TRBD1 covers 7 bases. CDR3 sequence reads: CASRKTGSTDTQYF. DNA for the CDR3: TGTGCCAGCAGAAAGACAGGGAGCACAGATACGCAGTATTTT.